The rows below give T cell receptor beta chains drawn from one sample of a study of blood T cells in healthy people across ages. TCRdb fed the 5' RACE reads into MiXCR, producing one record per CDR3 protein. The table has 1,500,000 or so distinct CDR3 sequences, around 59% seen once. Input material: blood. Receptor source: a young man in good health. CDR3s include the opening cysteine and the closing phenylalanine or tryptophan. Each record gives: V gene, D gene, clone size, J gene, CDR3 protein, CDR3 DNA. D genes are given only for firm matches. Not every row has a clone size; where given, it reads once, few, many or a size class.

TRBV29-1	NA	few	TRBJ2-7	CNHPPQGSGYEQYF	TGCAACCACCCACCGCAGGGGAGTGGATACGAGCAGTACTTC
TRBV4-1	NA	once	TRBJ1-4	CASSQGPMGEKLFF	TGCGCCAGCAGCCAGGGACCTATGGGGGAAAAACTGTTTTTT
TRBV27	NA	NA	TRBJ1-1	CASLRANTEAFF	TGTGCCAGCTTGAGAGCGAACACTGAAGCTTTCTTT
TRBV20-1	NA	once	TRBJ2-5	CSALPRHSPANNEQYF	TGCAGTGCTCTCCCGAGACACTCTCCCGCGAATAATGAGCAGTACTTC
TRBV2	NA	NA	TRBJ1-5	CASSEERYQPQHF	TGTGCCAGCAGTGAAGAAAGGTATCAGCCCCAGCATTTT
TRBV20-1	NA	NA	TRBJ2-7	CSAETSGNSYEQYF	TGCAGTGCAGAGACTAGTGGGAACTCCTACGAGCAGTACTTC
TRBV7-6	TRBD2	NA	TRBJ2-1	CASSASGRLYNEQFF	TGTGCCAGCAGCGCCAGCGGGAGGCTCTACAATGAGCAGTTCTTC
TRBV5-1	NA	NA	TRBJ2-1	CASSLSEGFYNEQFF	TGCGCCAGCAGCTTGTCCGAGGGGTTCTACAATGAGCAGTTCTTC
TRBV5-1	NA	few	TRBJ2-7	CASSAEWGYEQYF	TGCGCCAGCAGCGCGGAATGGGGGTACGAGCAGTACTTC
TRBV10-3	TRBD2	NA	TRBJ2-2	CAISEDWREISTGELFF	TGTGCCATCAGTGAGGACTGGCGGGAGATTAGCACCGGGGAGCTGTTTTTT
TRBV7-2	TRBD2	once	TRBJ2-1	CASSLARPGGLRSERGPNEQFF	TGTGCCAGCAGCTTAGCGCGTCCGGGGGGTTTGAGATCAGAGCGGGGCCCCAATGAGCAGTTCTTC
TRBV20-1	TRBD2	NA	TRBJ2-5	CSADDGRGQETQYF	TGCAGTGCCGACGACGGGAGGGGCCAAGAGACCCAGTACTTC
TRBV6-7	TRBD1	NA	TRBJ1-2	CASKTGKANYGYTF	TGTGCCAGCAAGACAGGGAAAGCTAACTATGGCTACACCTTC
TRBV28	TRBD2	NA	TRBJ2-1	CASSSWTGGYNEQFF	TGTGCCAGCAGTTCCTGGACGGGGGGCTACAATGAGCAGTTCTTC
TRBV27	TRBD2	NA	TRBJ2-3	CASSARAGGRTDTQYF	TGTGCCAGCAGTGCCAGAGCGGGGGGCCGCACAGATACGCAGTATTTT
TRBV7-2	TRBD1	NA	TRBJ2-3	CASSYPRQGSTDTQYF	TGTGCCAGCAGCTACCCAAGACAGGGAAGCACAGATACGCAGTATTTT
TRBV4-2	TRBD1	once	TRBJ2-3	CASSQRTGGDTQYF	TGTGCCAGCAGCCAGAGAACAGGGGGTGATACGCAGTATTTT
TRBV15	TRBD1	NA	TRBJ2-7	CATSSDRGGYEQYF	TGTGCCACCAGCAGCGACAGGGGAGGTTACGAGCAGTACTTC
TRBV5-5	TRBD1	NA	TRBJ1-6	CASSSRPGQGNSPLHF	TGTGCCAGCAGCTCTCGCCCGGGACAGGGGAATTCACCCCTCCACTTT
TRBV27	NA	few	TRBJ2-5	CASSGAPEGETQYF	TGTGCCAGCAGTGGGGCACCTGAGGGAGAGACCCAGTACTTC
TRBV27	TRBD2	NA	TRBJ2-1	CASRKGGTQEHNEQFF	TGTGCCAGCAGGAAGGGAGGGACTCAGGAGCACAATGAGCAGTTCTTC
TRBV6-6	TRBD1	NA	TRBJ1-2	CASSAGTGIGYTF	TGTGCCAGCAGCGCCGGGACAGGGATAGGCTACACCTTC
TRBV29-1	NA	NA	TRBJ2-1	CSVDPGYSYNEQFF	TGCAGCGTTGACCCTGGATACTCCTACAATGAGCAGTTCTTC
TRBV27	NA	NA	TRBJ2-2	CASSFLTRRAGELFF	TGTGCCAGCAGTTTCCTGACTAGGAGGGCCGGGGAGCTGTTTTTT
TRBV27	NA	few	TRBJ1-5	CASSFDRGSPQHF	TGTGCCAGCAGTTTTGACAGAGGGTCGCCCCAGCATTTT
TRBV15	NA	few	TRBJ2-4	CATSRVGLQRDIQYF	TGTGCCACCAGCAGAGTGGGACTCCAAAGGGACATTCAGTACTTC
TRBV10-3	NA	few	TRBJ2-7	CAISEKGRQSYEQYF	TGTGCCATCAGTGAGAAAGGACGGCAATCCTACGAGCAGTACTTC
TRBV12-3/TRBV12-4	TRBD1	few	TRBJ1-6	CASSPNRGVNSPLHF	TGTGCCAGCAGTCCAAACAGGGGTGTAAATTCACCCCTCCACTTT
TRBV15	NA	NA	TRBJ1-1	CATSRDANTDAFF	TGTGCCACCAGCAGAGATGCGAACACTGACGCTTTCTTT